This T cell receptor (beta chain) was sequenced in a study of Ad26.COV2.S vaccination and SARS-CoV-2 variants listed by TCRdb under 2021. Background for the entire study: Sequencing of the TCRbeta repertoire served to evaluate the specificity and breadth of SARS-CoV-2-reactive T cell receptors following Ad26.COV2.S vaccination. A total of around 32 samples were included in the TCR-sequenced set, comprising around 19 Ad26.COV2.S vaccine recipients, 5 placebo recipients and 8 SARS-CoV-2 convalescent individuals.

This specimen's time point label, interpreted: individuals recovered from natural SARS-CoV-2 infection. The study at large found these results: The authors noted that the TCR breadth and depth analyses may have underestimated total T cell responses. Ad26.COV2.S recipients had higher spike-specific TCR breadth than placebo recipients (P = 0.0014). After vaccination, substantial breadth of spike-specific CD8+ and CD4+ T cell responses was reported. Vaccine and placebo recipients had similar non-spike TCR breadth, a finding consistent with the vaccine containing only spike.

The immunoSEQ Assay was the method used to sequence TCRbeta CDR3 regions. After extraction, genomic DNA underwent amplification by bias-controlled multiplex PCR, followed by high-throughput sequencing. Turning to the authors' computational methods: To quantify the absolute abundance of every unique TCRbeta CDR3 region, sequences were collapsed and filtered. Usable DNA was measured by amplifying reference genes present in all nucleated cells, and TCRbeta template counts were normalized to that usable DNA to estimate T cell fraction. Repertoire TCRs were annotated as SARS-CoV-2-specific when V gene, CDR3 amino acid sequence and J gene were exactly matched to a known reactive TCR set. The reference SARS-CoV-2 TCR set came from MIRA and was filtered for enrichment in COVID-19-positive ImmuneCODE repertoires, removing public or cross-reactive TCRs. Based on the MIRA antigens, annotated TCRs were further analysed at the level of specific ORF or position within ORF. Breadth was defined as the number of annotated unique rearrangements divided by the total number of unique productive rearrangements, and depth was defined as the summed frequency of the annotated unique rearrangements. TCR breadth was compared between groups using two-sided Wilcoxon rank-sum tests. Imported from immuneACCESS, the table was reduced by TCRdb to in-frame sequences with V and J called. These copies leave out some clones; in studies compared against another copy, an unresolved V gene accounts for under half, and the cause of the remainder is not known. V, J and clone size were drawn from that table, and D and trimming were deduced from the DNA. For this sample the table gives over 130,000 clones, of which 70% to 90% were detected only once. Approximately 5.1% of the sample is in the top ten clones.

Concerning this clone: Its recognized antigen is unknown. It has no much larger one-base neighbor in the sample; base qualities were not kept.

This clonotype was obtained from a human donor who had recovered from COVID-19. The sequencing used peripheral blood, collected after recovery from COVID-19.

CDR3 reads: CASSPQGTGELFF. The sequenced DNA: TGCGCCAGCAGCCCACAGGGCACCGGGGAGCTGTTTTTT. The rearrangement combines TRBV5-1 with TRBJ2-2, with TRBD1 tentatively as D gene (6 bases match). V is cut by 4 bases and J by 4 bases, and the space between the germline ends is 8 bases. CDR1 is given as SGHRS and CDR2 as YFSETQ, both from the germline V gene. Including the terminal cysteine and phenylalanine, the CDR3 comprises 13 residues. CDR3 DNA only is kept here, 39 bases in frame from base 1.